This entry lists 12 T cell receptor beta chains sequenced from one sample in a study of low-dose radiotherapy and immunotherapy resistance in tumors. TRAV- and TRBV-specific primers primed first-strand cDNA, covering alpha and beta chains. The TCRs were subjected to amplification over roughly 18 PCR cycles employing a constant-region primer in conjunction with a V-primer adapter. Using its own MiXCR run on the reads, TCRdb lists one record per CDR3 protein. The sample lists around 33,000 distinct CDR3 sequences; 49% were seen once. The time point here: after trial treatment. Treatment defined: LDRT plus nivolumab, ipilimumab, low-dose cyclophosphamide and aspirin (RACIN trial). Sequenced material: PBMCs, taken after low-dose radiotherapy plus immunotherapy. These receptors all stem from a male donor with gallbladder cancer.

With respect to this clonotype: A single base is all that separates this from a far larger clone, so a read error is likely. This rearrangement joins TRBV7-9 to TRBJ2-7; D perhaps matches TRBD2 (6 bases). Germline CDR1 is SEHNR and CDR2 is FQNEAQ (reference sequence). The CDR3 is 14 amino acids. With 0 bases removed from V and 7 bases from J, the gap between germline ends came to 13 bases. The chain's CDR3 is CASSLAGVEGEQYF. CDR3 DNA: TGTGCCAGCAGCTTAGCGGGCGTGGAGGGTGAGCAGTACTTC.

Remarks on this clonotype: A far larger clone is just one base off, so this is likely a read error. This CDR3 is CAGSLGQGVETQYF. As DNA, the CDR3 is TGTGCCGGCAGCTTAGGACAGGGGGTGGAGACCCAGTACTTC. The genes are TRBV7-9 and TRBJ2-7; 10 nucleotides match TRBD1. The end of the DNA is better explained by TRBJ2-5, so the J call may be wrong. The CDR3 spans 14 residues. Germline V lookup: CDR1 SEHNR, CDR2 FQNEAQ (reference sequence).

This clonotype was observed at least ten times. The chain uses TRBV7-2 and TRBJ2-3; 8 bases are a match to TRBD2. Germline V lookup: CDR1 SGHTA, CDR2 FQGNSA. This CDR3 comprises 14 residues. V lost 5 bases, J lost 4 bases, and 5 bases stayed unmatched. CDR3 loop: CASSVGGAADTQYF. CDR3 DNA: TGTGCCAGCAGCGTCGGGGGGGCCGCAGATACGCAGTATTTT.

The chain joins TRBV13 to TRBJ2-1; 11 nucleotides line up with TRBD2. The germline CDR1 and CDR2 sequences are PRHDT and FYEKMQ (reference sequence). This CDR3 contains 15 residues. J lost 9 bases, V lost 5 bases, and 9 bases had no gene match. The CDR3 region has the DNA TGTGCCAGCAGCACTACTAGCGGGAGCCTTAGTGAGCAGTTCTTC. Translating it yields CASSTTSGSLSEQFF.

This chain joins TRBV7-8 and TRBJ2-3; weak D call: TRBD2 (5 bases). Between the trimmed V and J ends, which lost 5 bases and 1 base, there was a span of 16 bases. CDR1 is SGHVS and CDR2 is FQNEAQ in the germline V gene. The CDR3 totals 16 residues. CDR3 coding DNA: TGTGCCAGCAGCGAGAGAGAGGGTTCTCGCACAGATACGCAGTATTTT. This encodes CASSEREGSRTDTQYF.

The chain recombines TRBV6-8 with TRBJ1-3; D not certain. Trimming took off 8 bases at V and 0 bases at J, with 8 bases between the two ends. The CDR3 length is 13 residues. Germline values: CDR1 MNHGY, CDR2 SAAAGT. The CDR3 DNA is TGTGCCAGCTGTCGCAGCTCTGGAAACACCATATATTTT. Amino acids: CASCRSSGNTIYF.

This clonotype was recorded once. The rearrangement links TRBV28 to TRBJ1-6; TRBD1 aligns across 10 bases. J gave up 11 bases and V 10 bases, and 5 bases lay outside the gene matches. The germline CDR1 and CDR2 sequences are MDHEN and SYDVKM. This CDR3 has 12 residues. The CDR3 nucleotides read TGTGCCACAGGACAGGGGGAGGCACCCCTCCACTTT. Its protein is CATGQGEAPLHF. Supplemented by reference TRBV28 and TRBJ1-6, the full variable domain reads DVKVTQSSRYLVKRTGEKVFLECVQDMDHENMFWYRQDPGLGLRLIYFSYDVKMKEKGDIPEGYSVSREKKERFSLILESASTNQTSMYLCATGQGEAPLHFGNGTRLTVT.

This clonotype was observed at least ten times. The genes are TRBV6-2 or TRBV6-3 and TRBJ2-1; 9 positions match TRBD2. The V segment lost 6 bases and the J segment 2 bases; nucleotides outside the gene matches: 5. The CDR3 spans 15 residues. Looked up from germline, CDR1 is MNHEY and CDR2 is SVGEGT. As DNA, the CDR3 is TGTGCCAGCAGAGGAGCGGGAGGCACCTACAATGAGCAGTTCTTC. Translation gives CASRGAGGTYNEQFF.

The genes are TRBV28 and TRBJ1-1; D gene unclear. V lost 2 bases and J 4 bases, leaving 8 bases between the germline ends. The CDR3 spans 13 residues. CDR1 is MDHEN and CDR2 is SYDVKM in the germline V gene. The CDR3 spells CASSLGRVTEAFF. The DNA of the CDR3 is TGTGCCAGCAGTTTAGGTCGGGTCACTGAAGCTTTCTTT.

DNA of the CDR3: TGTGCCAGCAGTGTTGACAGACAGCCCCAGCATTTT. This translates into CASSVDRQPQHF. The chain is built from TRBV2 and TRBJ1-5, with D perhaps matching TRBD1 (5 bases). Trimming pared 4 bases from V and 7 bases from J, leaving 8 bases between. The V gene's germline CDR1 is SNHLY and CDR2 FYNNEI. CDR3 length: 12 residues.

Regarding this clonotype: A far larger clone is one base from this, pointing to a likely read error. The chain couples TRBV5-5 to TRBJ2-7, with TRBD2 identical over 8 bases. The CDR3 extends over 16 amino acids. Germline trimming cut 0 bases from V and 7 bases from J; bases unmatched to any gene: 12. CDR1 is SGHKS, CDR2 YYEKEE, per germline (reference sequence). CDR3 sequence (DNA): TGTGCCAGCAGCTTGGTGCGTCCGGGGGGGCCTGGGGAGCAGTACTTC. It yields the protein CASSLVRPGGPGEQYF. Together with reference TRBV5-5 and TRBJ2-7, the CDR3 gives the full variable domain: DAGVTQSPTHLIKTRGQQVTLRCSPISGHKSVSWYQQVLGQGPQFIFQYYEKEERGRGNFPDRFSARQFPNYSSELNVNALLLGDSALYLCASSLVRPGGPGEQYFGPGTRLTVT.

The chain couples TRBV7-3 to TRBJ2-1, with 9 bases matching TRBD2. The CDR3 sequence is 16 residues long. V was pared by 2 bases and J by 8 bases, with 10 bases of the junction left unmatched. Germline CDR1 reads SGHTA; CDR2 reads FQGTGA. The DNA of the CDR3 is TGTGCCAGCAGCTTATCCATGCGGGGGGGAAGGGATGAGCAGTTCTTC. Protein product: CASSLSMRGGRDEQFF.